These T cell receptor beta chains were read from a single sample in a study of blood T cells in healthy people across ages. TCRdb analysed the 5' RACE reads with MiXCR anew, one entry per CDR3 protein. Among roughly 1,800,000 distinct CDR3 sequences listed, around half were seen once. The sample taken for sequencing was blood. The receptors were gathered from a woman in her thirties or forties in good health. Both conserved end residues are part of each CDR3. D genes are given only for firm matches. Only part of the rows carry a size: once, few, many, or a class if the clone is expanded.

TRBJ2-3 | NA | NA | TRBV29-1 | CSVERRGGTDTQYF | TGCAGCGTTGAACGTAGGGGGGGCACAGATACGCAGTATTTT
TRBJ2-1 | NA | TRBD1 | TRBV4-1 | CASSRGSGQGMNEQFF | TGCGCCAGCAGCCGAGGCAGCGGACAGGGGATGAATGAGCAGTTCTTC
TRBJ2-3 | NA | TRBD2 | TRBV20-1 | CSADGLAGYSDTQYF | TGCAGTGCTGATGGACTAGCGGGGTATTCCGATACGCAGTATTTT
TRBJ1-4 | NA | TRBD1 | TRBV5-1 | CASSRTGTHEKLFF | TGCGCCAGCAGTCGGACAGGGACCCATGAAAAACTGTTTTTT
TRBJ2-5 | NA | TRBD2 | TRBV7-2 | CASSLVLAGGKTQYF | TGTGCCAGCAGCTTAGTGCTAGCGGGGGGGAAGACCCAGTACTTC
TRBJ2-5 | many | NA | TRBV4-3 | CASSQGWEQETQYF | TGCGCCAGCAGCCAGGGTTGGGAGCAAGAGACCCAGTACTTC
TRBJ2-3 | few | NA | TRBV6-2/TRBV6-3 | CASRTDPTDTQYF | TGTGCCAGCCGGACAGATCCCACAGATACGCAGTATTTT
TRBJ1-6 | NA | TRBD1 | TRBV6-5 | CASTQHIGQGGSPLHF | TGTGCCAGCACTCAACATATTGGACAGGGCGGGTCACCCCTCCACTTT
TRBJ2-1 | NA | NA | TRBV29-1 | CSAEAVGDEQFF | TGCAGCGCTGAGGCCGTAGGCGATGAGCAGTTCTTC
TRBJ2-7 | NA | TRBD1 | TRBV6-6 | CASTRTGRTLNEQYF | TGTGCCAGCACCAGGACAGGGAGGACCCTAAACGAGCAGTACTTC
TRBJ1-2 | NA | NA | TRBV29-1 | CSGGRGGSYGYTF | TGCAGCGGGGGCAGGGGCGGTAGCTATGGCTACACCTTC
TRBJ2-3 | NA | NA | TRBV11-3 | CASSSSWGEDTQYF | TGTGCCAGCAGCTCCTCTTGGGGCGAAGATACGCAGTATTTT
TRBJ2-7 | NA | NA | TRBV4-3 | CASSQETRQRHNEQYF | TGCGCCAGCAGCCAAGAAACCAGGCAGAGACACAATGAGCAGTACTTC
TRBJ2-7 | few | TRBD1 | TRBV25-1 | CASSEYNRDRGTYEQYF | TGTGCCAGCAGTGAATATAACAGGGACAGGGGGACGTACGAGCAGTACTTC
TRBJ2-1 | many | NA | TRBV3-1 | CASSQVGHEQFF | TGTGCCAGCAGCCAAGTGGGTCATGAGCAGTTCTTC
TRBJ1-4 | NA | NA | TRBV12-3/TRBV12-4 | CASTSHPNEKLFF | TGTGCCAGCACCTCCCACCCTAATGAAAAACTGTTTTTT
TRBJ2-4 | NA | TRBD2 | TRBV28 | CASSFSSGGIIQYF | TGTGCCAGCAGTTTCTCTAGCGGGGGGATAATTCAGTACTTC
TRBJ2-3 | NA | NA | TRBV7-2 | CASSFEPETADTQYF | TGTGCCAGCAGCTTTGAACCGGAAACAGCAGATACGCAGTATTTT
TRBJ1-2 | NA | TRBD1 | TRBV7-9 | CASSIHQGGYGYTF | TGTGCCAGCAGCATACACCAGGGGGGCTATGGCTACACCTTC
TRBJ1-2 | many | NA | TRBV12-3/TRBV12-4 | CASSPRDYGYTF | TGTGCCAGCAGTCCCCGCGACTATGGCTACACCTTC
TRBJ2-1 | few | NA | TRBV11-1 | CASSYNSYNEQFF | TGTGCCAGCAGCTATAACAGTTACAATGAGCAGTTCTTC
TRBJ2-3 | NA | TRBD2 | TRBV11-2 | CASSFGGGIVSTDTQYF | TGTGCCAGCAGCTTTGGCGGGGGGATCGTAAGCACAGATACGCAGTATTTT
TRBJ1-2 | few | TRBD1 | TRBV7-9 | CASSQKTGGDFYGYTF | TGTGCCAGCAGCCAAAAAACAGGGGGGGACTTCTATGGCTACACCTTC
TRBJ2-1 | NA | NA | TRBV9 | CASSVGMNSYNEQFF | TGTGCCAGCAGCGTAGGGATGAACTCCTACAATGAGCAGTTCTTC
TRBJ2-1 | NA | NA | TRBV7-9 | CASSGRGDEQFF | TGTGCCAGCAGCGGGCGAGGGGATGAGCAGTTCTTC
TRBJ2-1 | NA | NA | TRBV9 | CASSGVSGDEQFF | TGTGCCAGCAGCGGAGTATCGGGGGATGAGCAGTTCTTC
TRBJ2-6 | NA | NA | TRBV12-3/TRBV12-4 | CASSLYRFSSGANVLTF | TGTGCCAGCAGTTTATACAGGTTTAGCTCTGGGGCCAACGTCCTGACTTTC
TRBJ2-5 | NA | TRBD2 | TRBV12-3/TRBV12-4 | CASSLGLVGTQYF | TGTGCCAGCAGCCTGGGACTAGTTGGGACCCAGTACTTC
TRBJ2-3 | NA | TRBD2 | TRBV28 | CASSPVTSVADTQYF | TGTGCCAGCAGCCCTGTGACTAGCGTTGCAGATACGCAGTATTTT
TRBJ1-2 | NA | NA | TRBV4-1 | CVSSQDPGTTYGYTF | TGCGTCAGCAGCCAAGATCCAGGGACGACTTATGGCTACACCTTC
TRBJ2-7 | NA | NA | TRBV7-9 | CASSFSDYEQYF | TGTGCCAGCAGCTTTTCGGACTACGAGCAGTACTTC